This T cell receptor beta chain was found in a study of blood T cell repertoires in COVID-19. Looking at the study overall: Samples representing acute and convalescent COVID-19 were sourced from the United States, Italy and Spain. T cells, B-cell-depleted T cells, or PBMCs provided the cDNA or gDNA that served as material.

Between the trimmed V and J ends, which lost 4 bases and 2 bases, there was a span of 8 bases. The CDR3 has 13 amino acids. From germline, CDR1 is SGHAT and CDR2 FQNNGV. Clones were sequenced by immunoSEQ multiplex PCR, and TCRdb holds only the in-frame ones, with some missing. Here the sample spans 310,000 or so clones, 87% being singletons. What was sequenced was PBMCs or T cells enriched from blood (not recorded which). The sequence was obtained from a woman younger than 35 who had recovered from COVID-19. The chain employs TRBV11-2 and TRBJ2-5; no clear D gene. The CDR3 nucleotides are TGTGCCAGCAGCTCCGAAGCGCAAGAGACCCAGTACTTC. This encodes CASSSEAQETQYF. The entire variable domain, with the rest obtained from reference TRBV11-2 and TRBJ2-5, is as follows: EAGVAQSPRYKIIEKRQSVAFWCNPISGHATLYWYQQILGQGPKLLIQFQNNGVVDDSQLPKDRFSAERLKGVDSTLKIQPAKLEDSAVYLCASSSEAQETQYFGPGTRLLVL.